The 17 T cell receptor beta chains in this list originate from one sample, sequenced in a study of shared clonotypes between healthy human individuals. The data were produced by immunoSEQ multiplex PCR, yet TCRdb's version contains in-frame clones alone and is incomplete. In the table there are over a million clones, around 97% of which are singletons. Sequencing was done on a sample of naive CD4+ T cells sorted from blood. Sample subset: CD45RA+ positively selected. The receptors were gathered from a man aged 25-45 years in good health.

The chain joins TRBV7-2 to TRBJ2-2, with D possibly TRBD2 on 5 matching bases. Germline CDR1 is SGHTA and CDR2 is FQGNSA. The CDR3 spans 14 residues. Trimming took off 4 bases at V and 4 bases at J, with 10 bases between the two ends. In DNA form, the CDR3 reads TGTGCCAGCAGCTCCAATCGGGGCACCGGGGAGCTGTTTTTT. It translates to CASSSNRGTGELFF.

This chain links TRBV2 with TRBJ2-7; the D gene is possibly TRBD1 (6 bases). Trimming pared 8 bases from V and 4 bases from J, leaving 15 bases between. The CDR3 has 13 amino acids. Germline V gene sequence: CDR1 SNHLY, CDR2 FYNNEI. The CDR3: CASRNEGGYEQYF. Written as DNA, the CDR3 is TGTGCCAGCCGGAACGAAGGGGGTTACGAGCAGTACTTC.

CDR3 sequence reads: CASSQGQGRGSYEQYF. For the CDR3, the DNA is TGCGCCAGCAGCCAAGGACAGGGCCGGGGGTCCTACGAGCAGTACTTC. The V and J genes are TRBV5-1 and TRBJ2-7; 8 nucleotides agree with TRBD1. Germline V gene sequence: CDR1 SGHRS, CDR2 YFSETQ. This CDR3 is built from 16 residues. V lost 4 bases and J lost 1; bases outside the gene matches: 10. Based on the CDR3 plus reference TRBV5-1 and TRBJ2-7, the full variable domain is KAGVTQTPRYLIKTRGQQVTLSCSPISGHRSVSWYQQTPGQGLQFLFEYFSETQRNKGNFPGRFSGRQFSNSRSEMNVSTLELGDSALYLCASSQGQGRGSYEQYFGPGTRLTVT.

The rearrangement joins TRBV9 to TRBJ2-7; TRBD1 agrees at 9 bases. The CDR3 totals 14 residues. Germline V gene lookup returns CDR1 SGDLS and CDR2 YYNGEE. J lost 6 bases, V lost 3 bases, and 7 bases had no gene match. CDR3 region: CASSAGQGTREQYF. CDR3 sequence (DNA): TGTGCCAGCAGCGCGGGACAGGGCACCCGCGAGCAGTACTTC.

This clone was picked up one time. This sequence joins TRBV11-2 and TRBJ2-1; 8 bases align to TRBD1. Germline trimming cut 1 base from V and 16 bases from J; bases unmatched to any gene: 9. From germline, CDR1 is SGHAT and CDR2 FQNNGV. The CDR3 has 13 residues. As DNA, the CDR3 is TGTGCCAGCAGCTTAGTGGGCCGGACAGGGTTTTTCTTC. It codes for CASSLVGRTGFFF.

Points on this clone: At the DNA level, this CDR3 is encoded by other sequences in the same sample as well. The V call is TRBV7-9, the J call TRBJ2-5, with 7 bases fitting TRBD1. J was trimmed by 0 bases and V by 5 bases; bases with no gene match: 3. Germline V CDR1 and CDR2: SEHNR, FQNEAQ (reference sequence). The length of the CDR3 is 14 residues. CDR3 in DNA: TGTGCCAGCAGCGGGGGACAGTACCAAGAGACCCAGTACTTC. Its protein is CASSGGQYQETQYF.

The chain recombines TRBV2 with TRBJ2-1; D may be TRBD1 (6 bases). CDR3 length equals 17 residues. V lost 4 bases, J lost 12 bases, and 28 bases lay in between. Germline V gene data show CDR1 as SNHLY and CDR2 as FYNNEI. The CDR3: CASSVMGRLRNSRGQFF. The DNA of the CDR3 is TGTGCCAGCAGTGTCATGGGGCGCTTACGAAATAGCAGGGGGCAGTTCTTC.

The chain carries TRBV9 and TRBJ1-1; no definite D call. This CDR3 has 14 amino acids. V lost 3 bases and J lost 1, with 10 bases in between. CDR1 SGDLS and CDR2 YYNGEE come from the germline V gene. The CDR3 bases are TGTGCCAGCAGCGCGGGTCTTTCGAACACTGAAGCTTTCTTT. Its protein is CASSAGLSNTEAFF. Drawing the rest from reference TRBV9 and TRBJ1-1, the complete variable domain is DSGVTQTPKHLITATGQRVTLRCSPRSGDLSVYWYQQSLDQGLQFLIQYYNGEERAKGNILERFSAQQFPDLHSELNLSSLELGDSALYFCASSAGLSNTEAFFGQGTRLTVV.

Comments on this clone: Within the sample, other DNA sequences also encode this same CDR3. This CDR3 reads CASSPPGQGAYEQYF. For the CDR3, the DNA is TGTGCCAGCTCACCACCGGGACAGGGGGCCTACGAGCAGTACTTC. The chain recombines TRBV18 with TRBJ2-7; TRBD1 aligns across 11 bases. V gave up 0 bases and J gave up 2 bases; unmatched junction bases: 0. Germline V gives CDR1 KGHSH, CDR2 LQKENI. This CDR3 is 15 amino acids long.

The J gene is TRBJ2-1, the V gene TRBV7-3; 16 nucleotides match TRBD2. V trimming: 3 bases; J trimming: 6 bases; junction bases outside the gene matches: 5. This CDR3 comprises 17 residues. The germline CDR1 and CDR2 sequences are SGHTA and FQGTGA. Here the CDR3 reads CASSLGTSGRALNEQFF. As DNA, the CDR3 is TGTGCCAGCAGCTTGGGGACTAGCGGGAGGGCCCTCAATGAGCAGTTCTTC.

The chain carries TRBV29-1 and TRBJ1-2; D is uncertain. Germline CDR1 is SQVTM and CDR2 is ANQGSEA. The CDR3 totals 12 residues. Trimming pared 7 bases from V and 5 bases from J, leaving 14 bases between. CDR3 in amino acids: CSASGSEYGYTF. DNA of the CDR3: TGCAGCGCCAGCGGATCAGAGTATGGCTACACCTTC.

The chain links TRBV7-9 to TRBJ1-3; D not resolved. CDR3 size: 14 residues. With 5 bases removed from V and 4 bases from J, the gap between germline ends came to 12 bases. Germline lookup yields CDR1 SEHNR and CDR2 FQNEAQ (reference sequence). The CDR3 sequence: CASSLSGLGNTIYF. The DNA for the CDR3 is TGTGCCAGCAGCCTTTCGGGCCTCGGAAACACCATATATTTT.

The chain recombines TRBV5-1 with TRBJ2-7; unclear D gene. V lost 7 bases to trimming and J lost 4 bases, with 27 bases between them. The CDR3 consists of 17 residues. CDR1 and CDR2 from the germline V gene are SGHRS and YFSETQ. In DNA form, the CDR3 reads TGCGCCAGCGGATTCGGACGGACCATTGGCGGTACGTACGAGCAGTACTTC. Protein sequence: CASGFGRTIGGTYEQYF.

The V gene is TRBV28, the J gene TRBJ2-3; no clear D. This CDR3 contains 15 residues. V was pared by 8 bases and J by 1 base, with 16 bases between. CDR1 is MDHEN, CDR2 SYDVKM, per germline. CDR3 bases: TGTGCCAGCTCTGGGAACACCCAGGGCACAGATACGCAGTATTTT. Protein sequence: CASSGNTQGTDTQYF.

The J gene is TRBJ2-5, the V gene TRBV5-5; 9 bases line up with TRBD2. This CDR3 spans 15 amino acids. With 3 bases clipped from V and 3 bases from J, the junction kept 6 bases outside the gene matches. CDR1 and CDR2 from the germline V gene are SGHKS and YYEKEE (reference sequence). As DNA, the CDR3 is TGTGCCAGCAGCTGGAACCCTAGCGGGAAAGAGACCCAGTACTTC. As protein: CASSWNPSGKETQYF.

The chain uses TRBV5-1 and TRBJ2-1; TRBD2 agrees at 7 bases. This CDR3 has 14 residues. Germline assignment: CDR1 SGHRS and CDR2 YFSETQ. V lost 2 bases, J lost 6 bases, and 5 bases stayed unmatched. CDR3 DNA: TGCGCCAGCAGCTTAACGGGAGGACCCAATGAGCAGTTCTTC. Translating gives CASSLTGGPNEQFF.

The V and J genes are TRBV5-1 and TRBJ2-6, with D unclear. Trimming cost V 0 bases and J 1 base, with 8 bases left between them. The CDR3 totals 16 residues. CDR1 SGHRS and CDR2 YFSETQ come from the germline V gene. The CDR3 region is CASSLGDASGANVLTF. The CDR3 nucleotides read TGCGCCAGCAGCTTGGGAGACGCATCTGGGGCCAACGTCCTGACTTTC.